The rows below give T cell receptor beta chains drawn from one sample of a study of read filtering for tumor transcriptome and immune sequencing. TCRdb reanalysed the reads using MiXCR and keeps one entry per CDR3 protein. The sample carries approximately 140,000 distinct CDR3 sequences, about 13% recorded once. The sequencing input was a population of CD138-negative cells sorted from bone marrow. These receptors came from a donor at least 40 years old with multiple myeloma. CDR3s include the opening cysteine and the closing phenylalanine or tryptophan. D genes are given only for firm matches. The listing skips clone size in some rows; elsewhere it reads once, few, many or a size class.

j_call: TRBJ2-7
d_call: .
v_call: TRBV29-1
clone_size: many
cdr3_aa: CSVESDYEQYF
cdr3_nt: TGCAGCGTTGAATCGGACTACGAGCAGTACTTC

j_call: TRBJ2-1
d_call: .
v_call: TRBV18
clone_size: many
cdr3_aa: CASSPQQGGSSEQFF
cdr3_nt: TGTGCCAGCTCACCACAGCAGGGGGGCTCGAGTGAGCAGTTCTTC

j_call: TRBJ2-1
d_call: TRBD1
v_call: TRBV20-1
clone_size: many
cdr3_aa: CSARYRDRAGYNEQFF
cdr3_nt: TGCAGTGCTAGGTACCGGGACAGGGCTGGGTACAATGAGCAGTTCTTC

j_call: TRBJ2-2
d_call: .
v_call: TRBV29-1
clone_size: many
cdr3_aa: CSVDGQNTGELFF
cdr3_nt: TGCAGCGTTGATGGACAGAACACCGGGGAGCTGTTTTTT

j_call: TRBJ2-2
d_call: TRBD2
v_call: TRBV10-3
clone_size: many
cdr3_aa: CAIAPLAGGIGELFF
cdr3_nt: TGTGCCATCGCTCCTTTAGCGGGAGGAATCGGGGAGCTGTTTTTT

j_call: TRBJ2-1
d_call: .
v_call: TRBV7-2
clone_size: many
cdr3_aa: CASGMGYNEQFF
cdr3_nt: TGTGCCAGCGGGATGGGATACAATGAGCAGTTCTTC

j_call: TRBJ2-2
d_call: TRBD1
v_call: TRBV7-3
clone_size: many
cdr3_aa: CASSSGQATGELFF
cdr3_nt: TGTGCCAGCAGCTCGGGACAGGCGACCGGGGAGCTGTTTTTT

j_call: TRBJ2-1
d_call: .
v_call: TRBV7-9
clone_size: many
cdr3_aa: CASSLGMTDNEQFF
cdr3_nt: TGTGCCAGCAGCTTAGGGATGACAGACAATGAGCAGTTCTTC

j_call: TRBJ1-1
d_call: .
v_call: TRBV11-3
clone_size: many
cdr3_aa: CASSPYADTEAFF
cdr3_nt: TGTGCCAGCAGCCCCTACGCGGACACTGAAGCTTTCTTT

j_call: TRBJ1-5
d_call: .
v_call: TRBV28
clone_size: many
cdr3_aa: CASSPDNHSNQPQHF
cdr3_nt: TGTGCCAGCAGTCCAGACAACCATAGCAATCAGCCCCAGCATTTT

j_call: TRBJ2-3
d_call: TRBD1
v_call: TRBV29-1
clone_size: many
cdr3_aa: CSAGTGGDTQYF
cdr3_nt: TGCAGCGCCGGGACAGGGGGAGATACGCAGTATTTT

j_call: TRBJ2-1
d_call: .
v_call: TRBV27
clone_size: many
cdr3_aa: CASSLSDRNYNEQFF
cdr3_nt: TGTGCCAGCAGTTTAAGTGACAGAAACTACAATGAGCAGTTCTTC

j_call: TRBJ2-1
d_call: .
v_call: TRBV7-8
clone_size: many
cdr3_aa: CASSAQGPYNEQFF
cdr3_nt: TGTGCCAGCAGCGCTCAGGGGCCCTACAATGAGCAGTTCTTC

j_call: TRBJ2-1
d_call: .
v_call: TRBV11-2
clone_size: many
cdr3_aa: CASSLEEGYEQFF
cdr3_nt: TGTGCCAGCAGCTTAGAAGAAGGGTATGAGCAGTTCTTC

j_call: TRBJ2-5
d_call: .
v_call: TRBV11-2
clone_size: few
cdr3_aa: CASQQGDETQYF
cdr3_nt: TGTGCCAGCCAACAGGGAGATGAGACCCAGTACTTC

j_call: TRBJ1-5
d_call: .
v_call: TRBV20-1
clone_size: many
cdr3_aa: CSAGGRGSNQPQHF
cdr3_nt: TGCAGTGCTGGGGGGCGCGGTAGCAATCAGCCCCAGCATTTT

j_call: TRBJ1-6
d_call: .
v_call: TRBV5-4
clone_size: .
cdr3_aa: CASSLRSSNSPLHF
cdr3_nt: TGTGCCAGCAGCTTGAGGTCCTCTAATTCACCCCTCCACTTT

j_call: TRBJ2-2
d_call: .
v_call: TRBV9
clone_size: many
cdr3_aa: CASGGGAGELFF
cdr3_nt: TGTGCCAGCGGGGGTGGTGCCGGGGAGCTGTTTTTT

j_call: TRBJ2-7
d_call: .
v_call: TRBV6-2/TRBV6-3
clone_size: .
cdr3_aa: CASSPLGEQYF
cdr3_nt: TGTGCCAGCAGTCCTCTCGGCGAGCAGTACTTC

j_call: TRBJ2-3
d_call: .
v_call: TRBV12-3/TRBV12-4
clone_size: .
cdr3_aa: CASSFGRASTDTQYF
cdr3_nt: TGTGCCAGCAGTTTTGGCAGAGCTAGCACAGATACGCAGTATTTT

j_call: TRBJ2-7
d_call: TRBD2
v_call: TRBV29-1
clone_size: many
cdr3_aa: CSVVSGGSSYEQYF
cdr3_nt: TGCAGCGTTGTAAGTGGCGGGAGCAGTTACGAGCAGTACTTC

j_call: TRBJ2-3
d_call: .
v_call: TRBV4-1
clone_size: many
cdr3_aa: CASSQEPADTQYF
cdr3_nt: TGCGCCAGCAGCCAAGAACCGGCGGATACGCAGTATTTT

j_call: TRBJ2-5
d_call: .
v_call: TRBV20-1
clone_size: few
cdr3_aa: CSARSGGNPQETQYF
cdr3_nt: TGCAGTGCTAGAAGTGGTGGCAACCCACAAGAGACCCAGTACTTC

j_call: TRBJ1-6
d_call: .
v_call: TRBV20-1
clone_size: few
cdr3_aa: CSANEVGQGYNSPLHF
cdr3_nt: TGCAGTGCAAATGAGGTGGGGCAGGGATATAATTCACCCCTCCACTTT

j_call: TRBJ1-5
d_call: TRBD1
v_call: TRBV27
clone_size: .
cdr3_aa: CASSLTGGPRHF
cdr3_nt: TGTGCCAGCAGTTTGACAGGGGGGCCCCGGCATTTT

j_call: TRBJ1-1
d_call: .
v_call: TRBV20-1
clone_size: many
cdr3_aa: CSARDLLGAFF
cdr3_nt: TGCAGTGCTAGAGATCTTCTTGGGGCTTTCTTT

j_call: TRBJ2-7
d_call: TRBD1
v_call: TRBV5-1
clone_size: few
cdr3_aa: CASSPGAGQAYEQYF
cdr3_nt: TGCGCCAGCAGCCCTGGGGCGGGACAGGCCTACGAGCAGTACTTC

j_call: TRBJ2-1
d_call: .
v_call: TRBV10-3
clone_size: .
cdr3_aa: CAISSTAGKEWAQFF
cdr3_nt: TGTGCCATCAGTTCTACCGCGGGTAAAGAATGGGCGCAGTTCTTC

j_call: TRBJ2-1
d_call: .
v_call: TRBV27
clone_size: .
cdr3_aa: CASSLRRGNEQFF
cdr3_nt: TGTGCCAGCAGTTTACGTCGGGGGAATGAGCAGTTCTTC

j_call: TRBJ1-1
d_call: .
v_call: TRBV12-5
clone_size: many
cdr3_aa: CASGLEAEAFF
cdr3_nt: TGTGCTAGTGGTCTAGAGGCAGAAGCTTTCTTT

j_call: TRBJ2-1
d_call: TRBD2
v_call: TRBV7-9
clone_size: few
cdr3_aa: CASSLAWASGSNNEQFF
cdr3_nt: TGTGCCAGCAGCTTAGCGTGGGCTAGCGGGAGCAACAATGAGCAGTTCTTC

j_call: TRBJ2-3
d_call: .
v_call: TRBV20-1
clone_size: many
cdr3_aa: CSARDLSPFDTQYF
cdr3_nt: TGCAGTGCTAGAGACCTGTCGCCCTTCGATACGCAGTATTTT

j_call: TRBJ1-5
d_call: TRBD1
v_call: TRBV25-1
clone_size: many
cdr3_aa: CASSSGTGNVGNQPQHF
cdr3_nt: TGTGCCAGCAGCTCCGGGACAGGGAATGTCGGCAATCAGCCCCAGCATTTT

j_call: TRBJ1-5
d_call: TRBD1
v_call: TRBV19
clone_size: many
cdr3_aa: CASSWDRANQPQHF
cdr3_nt: TGTGCCAGTAGTTGGGACAGGGCTAATCAGCCCCAGCATTTT

j_call: TRBJ2-5
d_call: .
v_call: TRBV5-1
clone_size: many
cdr3_aa: CASSRQVREETQYF
cdr3_nt: TGCGCCAGCAGCCGACAGGTCCGGGAAGAGACCCAGTACTTC

j_call: TRBJ2-1
d_call: TRBD2
v_call: TRBV2
clone_size: many
cdr3_aa: CASSEAMGLAGDNEQFF
cdr3_nt: TGTGCCAGCAGTGAAGCTATGGGGCTAGCGGGGGACAATGAGCAGTTCTTC